The 24 T cell receptor beta chains below were found in one sample sequenced in a study of OX40 agonist ivuxolimab in advanced cancers. Here immunoSEQ multiplex PCR was the method, and the copy in TCRdb shows in-frame clones only, minus some. The sample carries 98,000 or so clones, about four fifths recorded once. The material sequenced was CD4+ or CD8+ T cells sorted from blood, taken in a trial of the OX40 agonist ivuxolimab. The source is an adult with an advanced solid tumor such as melanoma, head and neck, liver or kidney cancer.

The chain is built from TRBV7-2 and TRBJ2-2; TRBD2 aligns across 12 bases. Looked up from germline, CDR1 is SGHTA and CDR2 is FQGNSA. Germline trimming cut 1 base from V and 10 bases from J; bases unmatched to any gene: 10. This CDR3 comprises 17 residues. The CDR3 protein is CASSLVGSSGGDKELFF. The CDR3 DNA follows: TGTGCCAGCAGCTTAGTAGGGTCTAGCGGGGGGGATAAGGAGCTGTTTTTT.

This chain links TRBV7-3 with TRBJ2-1; D might be TRBD1 or TRBD2, each matching 5 bases. CDR1 and CDR2 from the germline V gene are SGHTA and FQGTGA. Between the trimmed V and J ends, which lost 1 base and 9 bases, there was a span of 16 bases. The CDR3 runs 15 residues. The CDR3 DNA follows: TGTGCCAGCAGCTTAAGGGGCGGGTTGTTCTTTGAGCAGTTCTTC. Protein sequence: CASSLRGGLFFEQFF. The whole variable domain, remainder taken from reference TRBV7-3 and TRBJ2-1, is GAGVSQTPSNKVTEKGKYVELRCDPISGHTALYWYRQSLGQGPEFLIYFQGTGAADDSGLPNDRFFAVRPEGSVSTLKIQRTERGDSAVYLCASSLRGGLFFEQFFGPGTRLTVL.

This clone was recorded a few times. The chain joins TRBV23-1 to TRBJ2-1; TRBD2 matches 13 bases. TRBV23-1 is marked as an open reading frame, function uncertain. After removal of 6 bases from V and 9 bases from J, the junction contained 20 bases not matched to a gene. The CDR3 runs to 19 residues. The CDR3 DNA reads TGCGCCAGCAGCCCAATAAACCCGGGACTAGCGGGACCGTTGGTTGAGCAGTTCTTC. It codes for CASSPINPGLAGPLVEQFF.

J is TRBJ1-2 and V is TRBV7-9; 9 bases match TRBD1. Germline CDR1 is SEHNR and CDR2 is FQNEAQ (reference sequence). The CDR3 contains 15 residues. The trim removed 7 bases at V and 5 bases at J, leaving 11 bases unmatched. CDR3 residues: CASTPGQGFWYGYTF. The CDR3 region has the DNA TGTGCCAGCACCCCGGGACAGGGCTTTTGGTATGGCTACACCTTC.

This clone was observed a handful of times. The V call is TRBV7-2, the J call TRBJ1-3; perhaps TRBD1 as D (5 bases). V lost 4 bases and J lost 2, with 15 bases in between. CDR3 length equals 16 residues. The germline gives CDR1 SGHTA, CDR2 FQGNSA. The CDR3 bases are TGTGCCAGCAGCTCTTCCTCGGGGGTTACTGGAAACACCATATATTTT. It encodes CASSSSSGVTGNTIYF.

The gene calls are TRBV28 and TRBJ2-7; TRBD1 or TRBD2 may be the D gene (6 bases each). The V gene's germline CDR1 is MDHEN and CDR2 SYDVKM. The CDR3 covers 15 residues. Between the trimmed V and J ends, which lost 5 bases and 1 base, there was a span of 15 bases. The CDR3 reads CASSTQGRGSYEQYF. As DNA, the CDR3 is TGTGCCAGCAGTACACAGGGACGGGGGTCCTACGAGCAGTACTTC.

The chain combines TRBV28 with TRBJ2-7; 14 bases line up with TRBD2. Per germline, CDR1 MDHEN and CDR2 SYDVKM. After removal of 4 bases from V and 3 bases from J, the junction contained 11 bases not matched to a gene. The CDR3 sequence is 18 residues long. The CDR3 loop reads CASSSAGTSGSFGYEQYF. CDR3 DNA: TGTGCCAGCAGTTCAGCCGGGACTAGCGGGAGTTTTGGCTACGAGCAGTACTTC.

The chain carries TRBV19 and TRBJ2-5, with D perhaps TRBD1 (6 bases). CDR1 is LNHDA, CDR2 SQIVND, per germline (reference sequence). Trimming cost V 7 bases and J 1 base, with 19 bases left between them. The CDR3 is 16 residues long. The CDR3 spells CASNYPPTGTQETQYF. DNA for the CDR3: TGTGCCAGTAATTACCCTCCAACAGGGACCCAAGAGACCCAGTACTTC.

The chain combines TRBV6-1 with TRBJ1-2; 11 bases match TRBD1. The CDR3 totals 15 residues. J lost 4 bases, V lost 8 bases, and 9 bases had no gene match. The germline CDR1 and CDR2 sequences are MNHNS and SASEGT. The CDR3 loop is CASGRTGGGGYGYTF. The CDR3 DNA follows: TGTGCCAGCGGGAGGACAGGGGGCGGAGGCTATGGCTACACCTTC.

CDR3 residues: CASTEGPDMNTEAFF. The CDR3 nucleotides are TGCGCCAGCACGGAGGGGCCGGATATGAACACTGAAGCTTTCTTT. This sequence joins TRBV5-1 and TRBJ1-1; D possibly corresponds to TRBD1 (5 bases). Trimming shortened V by 6 bases and J by 0 bases, and 15 bases separated the two germline ends. Per the germline V gene, CDR1 is SGHRS and CDR2 is YFSETQ. The CDR3 totals 15 residues.

The chain has TRBV9 and TRBJ2-2, with D hard to call. Germline loops: CDR1 SGDLS, CDR2 YYNGEE. The CDR3 length is 14 residues. V was clipped by 2 bases and J by 6 bases, with 11 bases between them. The CDR3 sequence is CASSVQSGAGELFF. Written as DNA, the CDR3 is TGTGCCAGCAGCGTCCAGTCTGGGGCCGGGGAGCTGTTTTTT.

The rearrangement links TRBV5-1 to TRBJ1-2; D gene ambiguous. Trimming cost V 2 bases and J 2 bases, with 7 bases left between them. In germline, CDR1 is SGHRS, CDR2 YFSETQ. The CDR3 length is 13 residues. CDR3 nucleotides: TGCGCCAGCAGCTTAAGGGCGAACTATGGCTACACCTTC. It encodes CASSLRANYGYTF.

The chain joins TRBV7-9 to TRBJ2-1; weak D call: TRBD2 (5 bases). The CDR3 has 14 amino acids. The germline V gene has CDR1 SEHNR and CDR2 FQNEAQ (reference sequence). V lost 5 bases to trimming and J lost 9 bases, with 17 bases between them. The CDR3 DNA follows: TGTGCCAGCAGCCCCTGGGGTAGCGCAGTTGAGCAGTTCTTC. Amino acids: CASSPWGSAVEQFF.

The table lists this clone with a few counts. V usage is TRBV4-3 and J usage is TRBJ1-4; D is perhaps TRBD1 (5 bases). CDR1 and CDR2 from the germline V gene are LGHNA and YSLEER. The germline V and J ends were trimmed by 4 bases and 8 bases, with 17 bases remaining between them. The length of the CDR3 is 15 residues. Written as DNA, the CDR3 is TGCGCCAGCAGCCCCGGCCGGGGGAGATGGGAAAAACTGTTTTTT. Translated, it gives CASSPGRGRWEKLFF.

V is TRBV19 and J is TRBJ2-6; 9 positions match TRBD1. CDR3 length: 17 residues. The V segment lost 6 bases and the J segment 2 bases; nucleotides outside the gene matches: 8. Germline loops: CDR1 LNHDA, CDR2 SQIVND (reference sequence). In DNA form, the CDR3 reads TGTGCCAGTAGCTTACGAACAGGGGGCACTGGGGCCAACGTCCTGACTTTC. Its translation: CASSLRTGGTGANVLTF.

This rearrangement joins TRBV5-6 to TRBJ1-4; 8 nucleotides match TRBD1. Per the germline V gene, CDR1 is SGHDT and CDR2 is YYEEEE. Trimming took 4 bases from V and 8 from J; bases not matched to a gene: 10. This CDR3 contains 15 residues. CDR3 in amino acids: CASSLRQGINEKLFF. The CDR3 DNA reads TGTGCCAGCAGCCTTCGACAGGGGATCAACGAAAAACTGTTTTTT.

The V and J genes are TRBV7-8 and TRBJ1-5; D is unresolved. Trimming removed 4 bases at V and 6 bases at J, with 7 bases between. Germline V gene lookup returns CDR1 SGHVS and CDR2 FQNEAQ. The CDR3 runs 12 residues. The CDR3 spells CASSSQTQPQHF. DNA for the CDR3: TGTGCCAGCAGCTCCCAGACTCAGCCCCAGCATTTT. The whole variable domain, filled in from reference TRBV7-8 and TRBJ1-5, reads GAGVSQSPRYKVAKRGQDVALRCDPISGHVSLFWYQQALGQGPEFLTYFQNEAQLDKSGLPSDRFFAERPEGSVSTLKIQRTQQEDSAVYLCASSSQTQPQHFGDGTRLSIL.

V gene TRBV7-3 combines with J gene TRBJ2-2; TRBD1 is a possible D gene (6 bases). The germline gives CDR1 SGHTA, CDR2 FQGTGA. V shed 3 bases and J shed 1 base, with 9 bases lying between them. CDR3 size: 15 residues. In DNA, the CDR3 is TGTGCCAGCAGCTTTAAACAGGGGAACACCGGGGAGCTGTTTTTT. The encoded protein is CASSFKQGNTGELFF.

The chain uses TRBV5-1 and TRBJ1-5, with 8 bases matching TRBD1. Trimming took 1 base from V and 3 from J; bases not matched to a gene: 3. Looked up from germline, CDR1 is SGHRS and CDR2 is YFSETQ. This CDR3 contains 15 residues. The CDR3 loop reads CASSLTGGINQPQHF. The CDR3 DNA is TGCGCCAGCAGCTTGACAGGGGGAATCAATCAGCCCCAGCATTTT.

The rearrangement links TRBV28 to TRBJ1-2; 7 bases agree with TRBD1. Germline V lookup: CDR1 MDHEN, CDR2 SYDVKM. J gave up 5 bases and V 6 bases, and 6 bases lay outside the gene matches. The CDR3 has 13 residues. CDR3 nucleotide sequence: TGTGCCAGCAGGGTAACAGGGGTGTATGGCTACACCTTC. This gives the protein CASRVTGVYGYTF.

This clone was picked up a small number of times. The chain employs TRBV5-1 and TRBJ2-3; D is uncertain. CDR1 and CDR2 from the germline V gene are SGHRS and YFSETQ. This CDR3 spans 13 amino acids. The V end was cut by 4 bases, the J end by 6 bases, with 12 bases between. The CDR3 spells CASSIAALDTQYF. CDR3 bases: TGCGCCAGCAGCATCGCGGCCCTTGATACGCAGTATTTT.

The CDR3 DNA reads as TGTGCCAGCATGGCCCGGACTAGCGACTCCTACGAGCAGTACTTC. Amino acid sequence: CASMARTSDSYEQYF. This chain connects TRBV6-6 to TRBJ2-7, with TRBD2 matching 9 bases. Germline CDR1 and CDR2: MNHNY and SVGAGI (reference sequence). Trimming took 7 bases from V and 0 from J; bases not matched to a gene: 7. This CDR3 has 15 amino acids.

The chain recombines TRBV5-1 with TRBJ2-3; D is ambiguous. The CDR3 consists of 14 residues. From germline, CDR1 is SGHRS and CDR2 YFSETQ. The ends were cut back, 5 bases at V and 0 bases at J, with 10 bases in the middle. In DNA form, the CDR3 reads TGCGCCAGCAGGAGTCCTGCTAGCACAGATACGCAGTATTTT. The encoded protein is CASRSPASTDTQYF. Complete variable domain (other parts from reference TRBV5-1 and TRBJ2-3): KAGVTQTPRYLIKTRGQQVTLSCSPISGHRSVSWYQQTPGQGLQFLFEYFSETQRNKGNFPGRFSGRQFSNSRSEMNVSTLELGDSALYLCASRSPASTDTQYFGPGTRLTVL.

The J gene is TRBJ2-3, the V gene TRBV28; TRBD1 agrees at 7 bases. Looked up from germline, CDR1 is MDHEN and CDR2 is SYDVKM. The length of the CDR3 is 16 residues. V was pared by 7 bases and J by 0 bases, with 10 bases of the junction left unmatched. The CDR3 protein is CASIASGTASTDTQYF. In nucleotides, the CDR3 is TGTGCCAGCATTGCCTCCGGGACAGCAAGCACAGATACGCAGTATTTT.